The 32 T cell receptor beta chains in this list originate from one sample, sequenced in a study of radiotherapy plus CTLA-4 blockade in lung cancer. Measured with immunoSEQ multiplex PCR; TCRdb has only the in-frame clones, and not every one. The table shows 71,000 or so clones, with about 88% occurring only once. Sample: peripheral blood, taken from a patient treated with radiotherapy plus ipilimumab. The receptors stem from a human donor with non-small cell lung cancer who had stable disease on radiotherapy plus ipilimumab.

This clone was observed a single time. This CDR3 is CASSLDPGTGIGYTF. The CDR3 DNA is TGTGCCAGCAGCTTAGACCCCGGGACAGGGATCGGCTACACCTTC. The chain joins TRBV7-2 to TRBJ1-2; TRBD1 matches at 9 bases. Germline values: CDR1 SGHTA, CDR2 FQGNSA. Trimming cost V 1 base and J 8 bases; bases outside gene matches: 8. This CDR3 contains 15 residues. The full variable domain, with the rest looked up from reference TRBV7-2 and TRBJ1-2, is GAGVSQSPSNKVTEKGKDVELRCDPISGHTALYWYRQSLGQGLEFLIYFQGNSAPDKSGLPSDRFSAERTGGSVSTLTIQRTQQEDSAVYLCASSLDPGTGIGYTFGSGTRLTVV.

The chain carries TRBV18 and TRBJ2-5; the D gene could be TRBD1 or TRBD2 (5 bases each). With 1 base removed from V and 4 bases from J, the gap between germline ends came to 7 bases. Germline assignment: CDR1 KGHSH and CDR2 LQKENI. The length of the CDR3 is 13 residues. The CDR3 DNA follows: TGTGCCAGCTCACCACAGAGGGGAGAGACCCAGTACTTC. It translates to CASSPQRGETQYF.

This sequence joins TRBV5-6 and TRBJ1-2; TRBD1 aligns across 7 bases. Germline loops: CDR1 SGHDT, CDR2 YYEEEE. The CDR3 loop spans 14 amino acids. J was trimmed by 4 bases and V by 5 bases; bases with no gene match: 8. The CDR3 DNA is TGTGCCAGCAGGGTTGCAGCAGGGGGCTATGGCTACACCTTC. This sequence encodes CASRVAAGGYGYTF.

The chain has TRBV7-8 and TRBJ1-2, with 10 nucleotides matching TRBD1. Germline CDR1 reads SGHVS; CDR2 reads FQNEAQ. V dropped 2 bases and J dropped 6; count of bases not matched to a gene: 6. CDR3 size: 15 residues. CDR3 amino acids: CASSLTPGTGDGYTF. CDR3 DNA: TGTGCCAGCAGCTTAACACCCGGGACAGGGGATGGCTACACCTTC.

J is TRBJ2-7 and V is TRBV11-2, with 7 bases aligning to TRBD2. V lost 2 bases and J lost 2; bases outside the gene matches: 6. Germline CDR1 and CDR2: SGHAT and FQNNGV. The CDR3 has 15 residues. CDR3 DNA: TGTGCCAGCAGCTTAATGCGAAGCGGGGCCTACGAGCAGTACTTC. This translates into CASSLMRSGAYEQYF.

The chain is built from TRBV5-1 and TRBJ2-2; tentative D call: TRBD2 (6 bases). CDR1 is SGHRS, CDR2 YFSETQ, per germline. Trimming cost V 3 bases and J 1 base, with 7 bases left between them. The CDR3 has 14 amino acids. For the CDR3, the DNA is TGCGCCAGCAGCTGGGGAGGGAACACCGGGGAGCTGTTTTTT. Amino acids: CASSWGGNTGELFF.

The chain joins TRBV5-1 to TRBJ1-1, with D possibly being TRBD1 (6 bases). Germline assignment: CDR1 SGHRS and CDR2 YFSETQ. V was trimmed by 0 bases and J by 7 bases, leaving 16 bases between them. The CDR3 has 15 amino acids. This CDR3 reads CASSLVRFRGGEAFF. Written as DNA, the CDR3 is TGCGCCAGCAGCTTGGTCAGGTTTCGAGGGGGTGAAGCTTTCTTT.

The gene calls are TRBV6-1 and TRBJ2-7; D possibly matches TRBD1 or TRBD2 (6 bases each). Germline V gene data show CDR1 as MNHNS and CDR2 as SASEGT. Deletions cut 5 bases from V and 2 bases from J, with 16 bases between. The CDR3 runs 15 residues. CDR3 sequence: CASSTRGRLTYEQYF. The DNA of the CDR3 is TGTGCCAGCAGTACACGGGGGCGGCTTACCTACGAGCAGTACTTC.

This clone was seen once. This rearrangement joins TRBV4-2 to TRBJ2-3; D is uncertain. This CDR3 region has 17 residues. Deletions cut 0 bases from V and 2 bases from J, with 15 bases between. The germline gives CDR1 LGHNA, CDR2 YNFKEQ. Here the CDR3 reads CASSQDNGFQSTDTQYF. CDR3 nucleotides: TGTGCCAGCAGCCAAGATAACGGGTTTCAGTCCACAGATACGCAGTATTTT.

The genes are TRBV5-1 and TRBJ2-2; D gene unclear. Trimming removed 0 bases at V and 7 bases at J, with 13 bases between. CDR1 is SGHRS, CDR2 YFSETQ, per germline. CDR3 length equals 15 residues. CDR3 loop: CASSLGEGYNGELFF. CDR3 nucleotide sequence: TGCGCCAGCAGCTTGGGCGAAGGATACAACGGGGAGCTGTTTTTT.

The chain is built from TRBV5-1 and TRBJ1-2; 7 nucleotides agree with TRBD1. Germline loops: CDR1 SGHRS, CDR2 YFSETQ. The CDR3 runs 14 residues. V shed 4 bases and J 6 bases; nucleotides not matched to a gene: 9. The CDR3 reads CASSLPGGSNGYTF. The CDR3 bases are TGCGCCAGCAGCCTCCCAGGGGGGAGTAATGGCTACACCTTC.

The chain employs TRBV5-1 and TRBJ2-5, with D perhaps given as TRBD1 or TRBD2 (5 bases each). This CDR3 comprises 19 residues. Germline V gene data show CDR1 as SGHRS and CDR2 as YFSETQ. V gave up 0 bases and J gave up 1 base, with 22 bases separating them. The CDR3 here is CASSLAMLSTGTSQETQYF. As DNA, the CDR3 is TGCGCCAGCAGCTTGGCCATGCTCTCCACCGGGACCAGCCAAGAGACCCAGTACTTC. Complete variable domain (other parts from reference TRBV5-1 and TRBJ2-5): KAGVTQTPRYLIKTRGQQVTLSCSPISGHRSVSWYQQTPGQGLQFLFEYFSETQRNKGNFPGRFSGRQFSNSRSEMNVSTLELGDSALYLCASSLAMLSTGTSQETQYFGPGTRLLVL.

The chain has TRBV30 and TRBJ1-1; 7 bases line up with TRBD1. The germline V gene has CDR1 GTSNPN and CDR2 SVGIG (reference sequence). This CDR3 comprises 15 residues. With 4 bases clipped from V and 1 base from J, the junction kept 9 bases outside the gene matches. The chain's CDR3 is CAWMGGRTGNTEAFF. In nucleotides, the CDR3 is TGTGCCTGGATGGGTGGACGGACAGGGAACACTGAAGCTTTCTTT.

This rearrangement joins TRBV27 to TRBJ2-3; D is uncertain. V was pared by 2 bases and J by 6 bases, with 3 bases between. In germline, CDR1 is MNHEY, CDR2 SMNVEV (reference sequence). CDR3 length equals 11 residues. The CDR3 is CASSLGDTQYF. The CDR3 bases are TGTGCCAGCAGTTTAGGGGATACGCAGTATTTT.

The rearrangement joins TRBV13 to TRBJ2-2; 7 positions agree with TRBD1. The CDR3 loop spans 16 amino acids. The germline V gene encodes CDR1 PRHDT and CDR2 FYEKMQ (reference sequence). J lost 1 base, V lost 2 bases, and 4 bases had no gene match. CDR3 in amino acids: CASSLKGALNTGELFF. Here the CDR3 DNA reads TGTGCCAGCAGCTTAAAGGGGGCCTTGAACACCGGGGAGCTGTTTTTT.

The CDR3 region has the DNA TGTGCCAGCAGCTTTGACGGTCACGGCACTGAAGCTTTCTTT. Amino acids: CASSFDGHGTEAFF. The chain links TRBV5-5 to TRBJ1-1; D not resolved. CDR3 length: 14 residues. CDR1 and CDR2 from the germline V gene are SGHKS and YYEKEE (reference sequence). V lost 2 bases to trimming and J lost 4 bases, with 12 bases between them.

The V and J genes are TRBV18 and TRBJ1-6; no firm D call. Germline-derived CDR1 and CDR2 are KGHSH and LQKENI. Deletions cut 2 bases from V and 7 bases from J, with 12 bases between. This CDR3 has 15 amino acids. In DNA form, the CDR3 reads TGTGCCAGCTCACCATTAAGGGCAGAGAATTCACCCCTCCACTTT. Translated: CASSPLRAENSPLHF.

J is TRBJ1-2 and V is TRBV6-6; D uncertain. Trimming stripped 5 bases from V and 4 bases from J, with 5 bases between. The CDR3 is made up of 11 amino acids. Germline loops: CDR1 MNHNY, CDR2 SVGAGI (reference sequence). CDR3: CASSGVYGYTF. In DNA, the CDR3 is TGTGCCAGCAGTGGTGTCTATGGCTACACCTTC.

V and J are TRBV27 and TRBJ2-1, with 8 nucleotides matching TRBD2. This CDR3 is built from 15 residues. Germline values: CDR1 MNHEY, CDR2 SMNVEV (reference sequence). V lost 5 bases, J lost 2 bases, and 5 bases stayed unmatched. The CDR3: CASSPGRATYNEQFF. The CDR3 nucleotides are TGTGCCAGCAGTCCCGGGAGGGCCACCTACAATGAGCAGTTCTTC.

The chain recombines TRBV18 with TRBJ2-6; D gene uncertain. Germline V gives CDR1 KGHSH, CDR2 LQKENI. The CDR3 sequence is 18 residues long. V lost 3 bases and J 1 base, leaving 16 bases between the germline ends. The CDR3 reads CASSPQVVSQSGANVLTF. The CDR3 bases are TGTGCCAGCTCACCGCAGGTCGTTTCTCAATCTGGGGCCAACGTCCTGACTTTC.

The chain links TRBV12-5 to TRBJ1-1; 7 bases agree with TRBD1. The V gene's germline CDR1 is LGHNT and CDR2 FRNRAP. The V gene end was trimmed by 2 bases and the J gene end by 4 bases; junction bases not matched to a gene: 10. The CDR3 extends over 16 amino acids. The CDR3 DNA is TGTGCTAGTGGTTTGCGTATACAGGGGACCGGCACTGAAGCTTTCTTT. Its translation: CASGLRIQGTGTEAFF.

The chain couples TRBV28 to TRBJ2-7; 12 bases align to TRBD1. The V gene end was trimmed by 6 bases and the J gene end by 5 bases; junction bases not matched to a gene: 2. This CDR3 contains 13 residues. Germline CDR1 and CDR2: MDHEN and SYDVKM. The CDR3 DNA is TGTGCCAGCAGGGGGACAGGGGGCCACGAGCAGTACTTC. It encodes CASRGTGGHEQYF.

V is TRBV30 and J is TRBJ1-1; 7 bases are a match to TRBD1. The CDR3 runs 12 residues. Germline-derived CDR1 and CDR2 are GTSNPN and SVGIG (reference sequence). V was pared by 5 bases and J by 9 bases, with 9 bases of the junction left unmatched. The CDR3 protein is CAWEMGTVQAFF. In DNA form, the CDR3 reads TGTGCCTGGGAGATGGGGACAGTACAAGCTTTCTTT.

This chain links TRBV7-3 with TRBJ2-3; 9 positions match TRBD2. This CDR3 is built from 16 residues. Germline V gene lookup returns CDR1 SGHTA and CDR2 FQGTGA. The V segment lost 8 bases and the J segment 3 bases; nucleotides outside the gene matches: 12. The CDR3 sequence: CASSALRGGSTDTQYF. The DNA for the CDR3 is TGTGCCAGCTCTGCCCTGCGGGGGGGCAGTACAGATACGCAGTATTTT. The full variable domain, completed using reference TRBV7-3 and TRBJ2-3, is GAGVSQTPSNKVTEKGKYVELRCDPISGHTALYWYRQSLGQGPEFLIYFQGTGAADDSGLPNDRFFAVRPEGSVSTLKIQRTERGDSAVYLCASSALRGGSTDTQYFGPGTRLTVL.

The chain is built from TRBV9 and TRBJ2-2; perhaps TRBD1 as D (6 bases). Germline CDR1 reads SGDLS; CDR2 reads YYNGEE. The CDR3 is 16 residues long. Trimming pared 0 bases from V and 3 bases from J, leaving 12 bases between. CDR3 protein: CASSVASYRDTGELFF. DNA of the CDR3: TGTGCCAGCAGCGTAGCCTCTTACAGGGACACCGGGGAGCTGTTTTTT.

The chain joins TRBV19 to TRBJ1-1, with a tentative D call TRBD1 (6 bases). Per germline, CDR1 LNHDA and CDR2 SQIVND (reference sequence). This CDR3 is 14 amino acids long. V lost 1 base and J lost 5, with 11 bases in between. The CDR3 region is CASSIGGARTEAFF. Written as DNA, the CDR3 is TGTGCCAGTAGTATAGGGGGGGCGCGGACTGAAGCTTTCTTT.

The chain carries TRBV18 and TRBJ2-5; D may be TRBD2 (6 bases). Germline V gene data show CDR1 as KGHSH and CDR2 as LQKENI. The CDR3 consists of 14 residues. Trimming shortened V by 2 bases and J by 4 bases, and 11 bases separated the two germline ends. The CDR3 protein is CASSPVQGGETQYF. The CDR3 DNA reads as TGTGCCAGCTCACCAGTTCAGGGAGGAGAGACCCAGTACTTC.

The chain links TRBV4-1 to TRBJ2-3; D may be TRBD1 or TRBD2 (5 bases each). The V gene lost 2 bases and the J gene lost 5 bases, with 14 bases spanning the gap. The germline CDR1 and CDR2 sequences are MGHRA and YSYEKL. The CDR3 consists of 15 residues. CDR3 nucleotides: TGCGCCAGCAGCCAAACCCGGGACGGACTAGATACGCAGTATTTT. Translated, it gives CASSQTRDGLDTQYF.

This clone was detected only a few times. The rearrangement joins TRBV7-2 to TRBJ1-6; D remains unclear. The CDR3 consists of 14 residues. Germline assignment: CDR1 SGHTA and CDR2 FQGNSA. Trimming removed 2 bases from V and 9 bases from J, with 11 bases in between. CDR3 protein: CASSLKSRSSPLHF. The CDR3 DNA sequence: TGTGCCAGCAGCTTAAAGTCGCGTAGTTCACCCCTCCACTTT. Supplemented by reference TRBV7-2 and TRBJ1-6, the full variable domain reads GAGVSQSPSNKVTEKGKDVELRCDPISGHTALYWYRQSLGQGLEFLIYFQGNSAPDKSGLPSDRFSAERTGGSVSTLTIQRTQQEDSAVYLCASSLKSRSSPLHFGNGTRLTVT.

The rearrangement joins TRBV7-2 to TRBJ2-3, with 10 nucleotides matching TRBD2. Trimming cost V 4 bases and J 2 bases; bases outside gene matches: 12. The germline CDR1 and CDR2 sequences are SGHTA and FQGNSA. The CDR3 has 18 residues. CDR3 sequence reads: CASSSPNQLAGPTDTQYF. In DNA form, the CDR3 reads TGTGCCAGCAGCTCGCCGAACCAACTAGCGGGACCCACAGATACGCAGTATTTT.

The chain carries TRBV19 and TRBJ2-7, with D possibly being TRBD1 (6 bases). This CDR3 is 14 amino acids long. V lost 1 base and J lost 3, with 10 bases in between. CDR1 is LNHDA and CDR2 is SQIVND in the germline V gene (reference sequence). DNA of the CDR3: TGTGCCAGTAGTATAGCCGACAGGAACTACGAGCAGTACTTC. As protein: CASSIADRNYEQYF. Using reference TRBV19 and TRBJ2-7 for the parts outside the CDR3, the full variable domain is DGGITQSPKYLFRKEGQNVTLSCEQNLNHDAMYWYRQDPGQGLRLIYYSQIVNDFQKGDIAEGYSVSREKKESFPLTVTSAQKNPTAFYLCASSIADRNYEQYFGPGTRLTVT.

The V call is TRBV7-8, the J call TRBJ2-3, with TRBD1 as a possible D gene (5 bases). This CDR3 contains 15 residues. V lost 3 bases to trimming and J lost 1 base, with 11 bases between them. Germline V gene sequence: CDR1 SGHVS, CDR2 FQNEAQ. The CDR3 coding sequence is TGTGCCAGCAGCTTGGTCAGGGTTGGCACAGATACGCAGTATTTT. This sequence encodes CASSLVRVGTDTQYF.